This T cell receptor beta chain was profiled in a study of shared clonotypes between healthy human individuals. Notes on the study in general: A small donor pool kept down the genetic and exposure-history diversity that was represented. Specimens sampled were limited to blood, with tissue repertoires likely differing. Naive CD4 clonotypes were shared across a few donors at 4% to 5%.

About this clone itself: The antigen remains undetermined.

The assay was immunoSEQ multiplex PCR, and TCRdb's table has in-frame clones only and misses some. The sample lists about 1.4 million clones, roughly 97% occurring once. V lost 2 bases and J 2 bases, leaving 14 bases between the germline ends. Germline V gene lookup returns CDR1 SGDLS and CDR2 YYNGEE. The CDR3 covers 15 residues. V usage is TRBV9 and J usage is TRBJ2-7; D may be TRBD1 (6 bases). The TCR sequence derives from a man younger than 40 in good health. Material: naive CD4+ T cells sorted from blood. Noted subset: CD45RA+ positively selected. Here the CDR3 reads CASSVAGKGAYEQYF. For the CDR3, the DNA is TGTGCCAGCAGCGTCGCAGGGAAGGGGGCCTACGAGCAGTACTTC.